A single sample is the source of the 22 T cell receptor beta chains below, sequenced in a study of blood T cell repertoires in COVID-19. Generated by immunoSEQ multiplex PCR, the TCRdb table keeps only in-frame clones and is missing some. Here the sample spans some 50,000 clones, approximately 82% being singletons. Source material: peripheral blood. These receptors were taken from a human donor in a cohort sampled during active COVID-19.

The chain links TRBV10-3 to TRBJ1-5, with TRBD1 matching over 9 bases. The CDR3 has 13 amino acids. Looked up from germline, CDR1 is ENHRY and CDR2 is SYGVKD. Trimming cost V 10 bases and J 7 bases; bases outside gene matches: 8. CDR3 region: CATSGQGDQPQHF. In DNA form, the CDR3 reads TGTGCCACCTCGGGACAGGGTGACCAGCCCCAGCATTTT.

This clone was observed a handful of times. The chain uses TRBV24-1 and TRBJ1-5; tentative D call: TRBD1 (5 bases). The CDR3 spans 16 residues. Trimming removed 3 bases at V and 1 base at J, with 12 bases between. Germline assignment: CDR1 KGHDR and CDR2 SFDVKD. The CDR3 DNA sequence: TGTGCCACCAGTGATGGGGGGAAGTCGAGCAATCAGCCCCAGCATTTT. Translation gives CATSDGGKSSNQPQHF.

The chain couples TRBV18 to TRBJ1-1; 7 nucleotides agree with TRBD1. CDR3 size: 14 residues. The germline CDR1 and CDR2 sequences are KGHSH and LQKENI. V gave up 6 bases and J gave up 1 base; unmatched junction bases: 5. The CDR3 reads CASSRQGTNTEAFF. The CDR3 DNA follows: TGTGCCAGCTCTCGACAGGGAACGAACACTGAAGCTTTCTTT.

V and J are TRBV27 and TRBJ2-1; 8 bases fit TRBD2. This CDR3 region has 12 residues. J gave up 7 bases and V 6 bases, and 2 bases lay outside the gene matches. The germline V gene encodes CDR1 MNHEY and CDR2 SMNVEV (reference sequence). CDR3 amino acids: CASSREGNEQFF. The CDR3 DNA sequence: TGTGCCAGCAGCCGGGAGGGTAATGAGCAGTTCTTC.

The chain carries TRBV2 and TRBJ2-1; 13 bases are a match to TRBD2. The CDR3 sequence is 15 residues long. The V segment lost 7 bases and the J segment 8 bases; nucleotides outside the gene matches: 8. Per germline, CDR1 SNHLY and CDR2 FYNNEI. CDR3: CASTPWTSGSDEQFF. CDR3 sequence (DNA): TGTGCCAGCACTCCCTGGACTAGCGGGAGTGATGAGCAGTTCTTC.

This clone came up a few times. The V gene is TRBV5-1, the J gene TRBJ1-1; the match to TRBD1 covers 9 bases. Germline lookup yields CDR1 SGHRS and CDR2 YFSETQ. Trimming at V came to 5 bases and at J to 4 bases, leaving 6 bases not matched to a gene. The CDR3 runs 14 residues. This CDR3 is CASREGQGVTEAFF. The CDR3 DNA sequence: TGCGCCAGCAGGGAGGGACAGGGTGTCACTGAAGCTTTCTTT.

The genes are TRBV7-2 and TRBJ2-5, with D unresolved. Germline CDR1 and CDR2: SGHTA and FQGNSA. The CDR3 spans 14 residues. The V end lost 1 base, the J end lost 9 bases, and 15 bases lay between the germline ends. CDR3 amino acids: CASSLDLFGLAQYF. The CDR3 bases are TGTGCCAGCAGCTTAGACTTATTCGGGTTGGCCCAGTACTTC.

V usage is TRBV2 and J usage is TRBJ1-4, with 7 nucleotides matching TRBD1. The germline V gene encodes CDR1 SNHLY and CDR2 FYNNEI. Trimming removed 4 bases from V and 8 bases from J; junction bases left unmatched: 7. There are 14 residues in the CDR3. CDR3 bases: TGTGCCAGCAGTGCTTACAGGGGTAACGAAAAACTGTTTTTT. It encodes CASSAYRGNEKLFF. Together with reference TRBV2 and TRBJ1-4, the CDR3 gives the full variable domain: EPEVTQTPSHQVTQMGQEVILRCVPISNHLYFYWYRQILGQKVEFLVSFYNNEISEKSEIFDDQFSVERPDGSNFTLKIRSTKLEDSAMYFCASSAYRGNEKLFFGSGTQLSVL.

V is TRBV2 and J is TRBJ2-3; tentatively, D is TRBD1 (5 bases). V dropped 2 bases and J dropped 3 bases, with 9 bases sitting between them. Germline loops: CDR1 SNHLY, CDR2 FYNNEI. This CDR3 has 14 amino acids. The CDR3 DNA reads TGTGCCAGCAGTGAACGCAGGGAAACAGATACGCAGTATTTT. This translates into CASSERRETDTQYF.

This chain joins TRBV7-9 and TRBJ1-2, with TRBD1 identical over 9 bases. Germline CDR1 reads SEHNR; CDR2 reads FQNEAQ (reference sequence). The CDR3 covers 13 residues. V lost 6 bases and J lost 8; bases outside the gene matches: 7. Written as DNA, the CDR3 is TGTGCCAGCAGTACACAGGGGGCGTCCGGCTACACCTTC. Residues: CASSTQGASGYTF. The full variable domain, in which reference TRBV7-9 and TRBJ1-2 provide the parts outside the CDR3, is DTGVSQNPRHKITKRGQNVTFRCDPISEHNRLYWYRQTLGQGPEFLTYFQNEAQLEKSRLLSDRFSAERPKGSFSTLEIQRTEQGDSAMYLCASSTQGASGYTFGSGTRLTVV.

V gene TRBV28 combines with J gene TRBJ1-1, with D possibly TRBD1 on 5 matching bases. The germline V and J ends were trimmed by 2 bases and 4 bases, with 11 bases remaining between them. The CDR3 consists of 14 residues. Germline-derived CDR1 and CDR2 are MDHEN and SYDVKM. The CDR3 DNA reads TGTGCCAGCAGTTTAGGCCCGGGGGGCACTGAAGCTTTCTTT. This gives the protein CASSLGPGGTEAFF.

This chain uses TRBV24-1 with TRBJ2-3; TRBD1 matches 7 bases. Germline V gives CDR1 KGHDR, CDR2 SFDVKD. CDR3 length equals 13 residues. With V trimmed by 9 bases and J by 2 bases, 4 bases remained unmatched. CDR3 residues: CATGTANTDTQYF. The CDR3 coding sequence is TGTGCCACCGGGACAGCCAACACAGATACGCAGTATTTT.

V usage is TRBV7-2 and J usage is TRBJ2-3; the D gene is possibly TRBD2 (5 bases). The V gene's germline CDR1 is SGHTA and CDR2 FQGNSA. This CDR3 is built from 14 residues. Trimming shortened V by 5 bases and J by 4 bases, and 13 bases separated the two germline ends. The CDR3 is CASSPRGSADTQYF. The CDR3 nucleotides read TGTGCCAGCAGCCCCCGGGGTAGCGCAGATACGCAGTATTTT.

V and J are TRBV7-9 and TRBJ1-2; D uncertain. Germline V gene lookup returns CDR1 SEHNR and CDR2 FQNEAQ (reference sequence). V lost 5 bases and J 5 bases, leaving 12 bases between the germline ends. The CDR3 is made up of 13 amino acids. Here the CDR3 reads CASSRDVIYGYTF. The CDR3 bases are TGTGCCAGCAGCCGAGATGTCATTTATGGCTACACCTTC.

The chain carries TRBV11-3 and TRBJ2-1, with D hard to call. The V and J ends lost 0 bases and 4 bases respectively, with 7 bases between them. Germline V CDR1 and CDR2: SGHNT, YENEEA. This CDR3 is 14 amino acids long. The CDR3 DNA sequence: TGTGCCAGCAGCTTAGAGGAGTATTACAATGAGCAGTTCTTC. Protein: CASSLEEYYNEQFF.

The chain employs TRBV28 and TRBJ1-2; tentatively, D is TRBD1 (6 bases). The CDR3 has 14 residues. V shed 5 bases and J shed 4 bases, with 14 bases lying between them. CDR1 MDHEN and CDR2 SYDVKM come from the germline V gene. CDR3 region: CASSTTGYPYGYTF. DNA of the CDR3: TGTGCCAGCAGTACCACAGGGTACCCCTATGGCTACACCTTC.

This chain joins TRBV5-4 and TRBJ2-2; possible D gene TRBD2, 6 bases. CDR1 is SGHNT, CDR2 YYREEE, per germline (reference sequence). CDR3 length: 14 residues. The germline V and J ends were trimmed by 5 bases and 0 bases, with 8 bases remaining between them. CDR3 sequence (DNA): TGTGCCAGCAGGCGGACTACGAACACCGGGGAGCTGTTTTTT. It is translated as CASRRTTNTGELFF.

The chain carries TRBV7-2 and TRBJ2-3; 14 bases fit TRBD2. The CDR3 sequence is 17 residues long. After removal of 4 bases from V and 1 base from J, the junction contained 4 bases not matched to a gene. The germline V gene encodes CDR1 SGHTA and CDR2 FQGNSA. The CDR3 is CASSSMGLAGGTDTQYF. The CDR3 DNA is TGTGCCAGCAGCTCGATGGGACTAGCGGGGGGCACAGATACGCAGTATTTT.

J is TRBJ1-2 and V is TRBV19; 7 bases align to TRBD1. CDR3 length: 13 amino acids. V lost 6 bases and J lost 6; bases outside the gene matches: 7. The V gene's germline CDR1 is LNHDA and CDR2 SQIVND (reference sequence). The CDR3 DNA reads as TGTGCCAGTAGGGAGACAGGGAGAGATGGCTACACCTTC. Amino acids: CASRETGRDGYTF.

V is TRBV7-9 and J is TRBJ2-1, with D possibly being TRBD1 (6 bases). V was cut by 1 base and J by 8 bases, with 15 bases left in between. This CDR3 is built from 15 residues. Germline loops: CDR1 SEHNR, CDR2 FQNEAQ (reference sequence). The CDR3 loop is CASSLDFGRGYEQFF. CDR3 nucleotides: TGTGCCAGCAGCTTAGATTTTGGCAGGGGATATGAGCAGTTCTTC.

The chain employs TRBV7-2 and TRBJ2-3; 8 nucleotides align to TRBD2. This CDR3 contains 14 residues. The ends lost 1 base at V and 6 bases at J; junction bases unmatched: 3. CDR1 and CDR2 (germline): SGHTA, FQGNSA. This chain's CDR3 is CASSLVPGGDTQYF. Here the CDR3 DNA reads TGTGCCAGCAGCTTAGTACCGGGAGGGGATACGCAGTATTTT.

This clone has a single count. The DNA of the CDR3 is TGCAGCGTAACTCGCGGGACTAGCGGAGGGAATGAGCAGTTCTTC. Protein product: CSVTRGTSGGNEQFF. The chain recombines TRBV29-1 with TRBJ2-1, with TRBD2 matching 11 bases. With 6 bases clipped from V and 7 bases from J, the junction kept 11 bases outside the gene matches. CDR3 length: 15 residues. CDR1 is SQVTM, CDR2 ANQGSEA, per germline.